This T cell receptor beta chain was sequenced for a study of regulatory T cells in long-lasting Graves disease. CDR1 and CDR2 (germline): KGHSH, LQKENI. CDR3 length equals 17 residues. Trimming removed 0 bases at V and 1 base at J, with 14 bases between. This clonotype was seen only a few times. Construction of the TCR beta libraries employed iRepertoire HTBI primers in conjunction with Arm-PCR of CDR3 regions. A single record per CDR3 protein comes from TCRdb applying MiXCR to the multiplex PCR reads. The table has under 250,000 distinct CDR3 sequences, roughly 21% seen once. Time point indicated: newly diagnosed GD, antithyroid drugs for less than 3 months. There was RNA extracted from PBMCs, and the TCR library was made from it.

This sequence was found in a female donor with Graves disease. The rearrangement uses TRBV18 and TRBJ2-3; D gene ambiguous. The specimen comprised peripheral blood mononuclear cells (PBMCs), sampled at new diagnosis, from a patient treated with antithyroid drugs. In nucleotides, the CDR3 is TGTGCCAGCTCACCACCGGTCTGGGCGGAAGGCACAGATACGCAGTATTTT. The encoded protein is CASSPPVWAEGTDTQYF.